This is a list of T cell receptor beta chains from one sample in a study of cytomegalovirus exposure and HLA in healthy donors. Some clones are missing from TCRdb's copy, which holds only in-frame ones; the method was immunoSEQ multiplex PCR. The top ten hold around 1.6% of the sample, which has about 190,000 clones, about 83% seen once. The sequenced sample was PBMCs. These receptors came from a woman younger than 35 in good health and CMV-seronegative. Each CDR3 is given with its conserved first and last residue. The D gene is left open where the match is weak. The listing skips clone size in some rows; elsewhere it reads once, few, many or a size class.

TRBV7-6,TRBJ1-1,-,TRBD1,TGTGCCAGCAGCTTACGTGGGGGACAGGGAAACACTGAAGCTTTCTTT,CASSLRGGQGNTEAFF
TRBV10-3,TRBJ1-1,-,-,TGTGCCATCAGTGAGTGGGAGGCGATGAACACTGAAGCTTTCTTT,CAISEWEAMNTEAFF
TRBV7-9,TRBJ1-1,-,TRBD1,TGTGCCAGCAGCGCCCGGGACAGGGGACCTAAGAACACTGAAGCTTTCTTT,CASSARDRGPKNTEAFF
TRBV19,TRBJ2-7,-,-,TGTGCCAGTAGTATAGGGAATAGCCTAGTCTACGAGCAGTACTTC,CASSIGNSLVYEQYF
TRBV7-8,TRBJ1-2,-,TRBD1,TGTGCCAGCAGCTTAGCGTCGGGCCAATGGGGACAGCTCTATGGCTACACCTTC,CASSLASGQWGQLYGYTF
TRBV5-1,TRBJ2-7,-,-,TGCGCCAGCAGCAAAATAAGTGACGGGACCTACGAGCAGTACTTC,CASSKISDGTYEQYF
TRBV7-9,TRBJ2-1,few,-,TGTGCCAGCAGCTCCTTGGACAGTAGGGAGTTCTTC,CASSSLDSREFF
TRBV9,TRBJ2-7,-,TRBD1,TGTGCCAGCAGCCGAACCGGGACAGGGTACGAGCAGTACTTC,CASSRTGTGYEQYF
TRBV13,TRBJ2-3,once,-,TGTGCCAGCAGCGGAGGGTCTCCTCCATCATCAGATACGCAGTATTTT,CASSGGSPPSSDTQYF
TRBV6-6,TRBJ1-1,-,-,TGTGCCAGCAGTGTTTCGGGGGAAGCTTTCTTT,CASSVSGEAFF
TRBV5-1,TRBJ2-5,-,TRBD2,TGCGCCAGCAGCTACGGGACTAGCGTTTCACGAGAGACCCAGTACTTC,CASSYGTSVSRETQYF
TRBV20-1,TRBJ2-7,-,-,TGCAGTGCTCTTAGTAGCTACGAGCAGTACTTC,CSALSSYEQYF
TRBV2,TRBJ2-7,-,TRBD1,TGTGCCAGCAAAATAGGGACAGGTCATTACGAGCAGTACTTC,CASKIGTGHYEQYF
TRBV5-1,TRBJ1-6,-,-,TGCGCCAGCAGGAGCTCCTATAATTCACCCCTCCACTTT,CASRSSYNSPLHF
TRBV5-1,TRBJ2-6,-,-,TGCGCCAGCAGCCGTGACAAGCCCCCCGGGGACGTCCTGACTTTC,CASSRDKPPGDVLTF
TRBV5-1,TRBJ1-6,-,TRBD1,TGCGCCAGCAGCTTAGATTCGGGACAGGTCAATTCACCCCTCCACTTT,CASSLDSGQVNSPLHF
TRBV27,TRBJ2-5,few,TRBD1,TGTGCCAGCAGTTCGAGGGGGCGCGGGGAGACCCAGTACTTC,CASSSRGRGETQYF
TRBV14,TRBJ2-7,-,TRBD1,TGTGCCAGCAGTCTAGAGCTCCCGGGACAGGGGGCCCAGTACTTC,CASSLELPGQGAQYF
TRBV4-1,TRBJ2-1,-,TRBD2,TGCGCCAGCAGCCAAGGACTAGCGGGAGTTTTGAATGAGCAGTTCTTC,CASSQGLAGVLNEQFF
TRBV9,TRBJ2-7,-,TRBD2,TGTGCCAGCAGCGTAGTAGGGACTAGCGACGAGCAGTACTTC,CASSVVGTSDEQYF
TRBV19,TRBJ1-2,-,-,TGTGCCAGTAGTATAGATCTAATCAGCTCGGAGGCCTATGGCTACACCTTC,CASSIDLISSEAYGYTF
TRBV4-2,TRBJ1-1,-,-,TGTGCCAGCAGCCAAGGTCGGGACACTGAAGCTTTCTTT,CASSQGRDTEAFF
TRBV9,TRBJ2-1,-,TRBD2,TGTGCCAGCAGCGTAGGGACTAGATCTTACCAAGAGCAGTTCTTC,CASSVGTRSYQEQFF
TRBV30,TRBJ2-1,-,TRBD2,TGTGCCTGGAGTGTACTAGCGGGGGGGCAGAATGAGCAGTTCTTC,CAWSVLAGGQNEQFF
TRBV5-1,TRBJ2-2,-,-,TGCGCCAGCAGCTCGTCGAACACCGGGGAGCTGTTTTTT,CASSSSNTGELFF
TRBV6-5,TRBJ2-7,-,-,TGTGCCAGCAGACTCAGCTCCGGGACCTACGAGCAGTACTTC,CASRLSSGTYEQYF
TRBV5-4,TRBJ1-1,-,-,TGTGCCAGCAGCTTACCGAAGGGTAGCGACACTGAAGCTTTCTTT,CASSLPKGSDTEAFF
TRBV19,TRBJ1-2,once,TRBD1,TGTGCCAGTAGTAAACGGACAGGGGCGAGCAACTATGGCTACACCTTC,CASSKRTGASNYGYTF
TRBV7-3,TRBJ2-1,-,-,TGTGCCAGCAGCTTAGGAGCGGTGTACAATGAGCAGTTCTTC,CASSLGAVYNEQFF
TRBV11-2,TRBJ2-2,-,TRBD2,TGTGCCAGCACCTTGGGAGGGGAGGGCGCGCTGTTTTTT,CASTLGGEGALFF
TRBV2,TRBJ1-2,-,TRBD1,TGTGCCAGCAGTTCCTCCGGGACAGCGAATCCTTATGGCTACACCTTC,CASSSSGTANPYGYTF
TRBV11-2,TRBJ2-1,-,TRBD1,TGTGCCAGCAGCTTAGGACAGGGGGCGAACAATGAGCAGTTCTTC,CASSLGQGANNEQFF
TRBV11-2,TRBJ1-1,-,TRBD1,TGTGCCAGCAGCTCGGACGCCGGGACAGGGGGCTTGAGGACTTTCTTT,CASSSDAGTGGLRTFF
TRBV10-1,TRBJ2-3,-,TRBD2,TGCGCCAGCAGTGGCGGCCGGACTAGCGCAGATACGCAGTATTTT,CASSGGRTSADTQYF
TRBV27,TRBJ1-2,-,-,TGTGCCAGCAGTTTAACGGGGTTAATGGACTATGGCTACACCTTC,CASSLTGLMDYGYTF
TRBV4-1,TRBJ1-1,-,TRBD1,TGCGCCAGCAGCCAAGACTGCCGGTGGACAGGGGGCAACACTGAAGCTTTCTTT,CASSQDCRWTGGNTEAFF
TRBV5-4,TRBJ2-5,-,-,TGTGCCAGCAGCTTGGCGGGGACACAAGAGACCCAGTACTTC,CASSLAGTQETQYF
TRBV7-9,TRBJ2-1,-,TRBD2,TGTGCCAGCAGCGCCACACCCGGGCGGGGGGGCAAGGATGAGCAGTTCTTC,CASSATPGRGGKDEQFF
TRBV7-9,TRBJ2-2,-,TRBD1,TGTGCCAGCAGCAGAGGACAGGTCTCTATCGATCACCCAGCCGGGGAGCTGTTTTTT,CASSRGQVSIDHPAGELFF
TRBV6-5,TRBJ2-2,once,TRBD1,TGTGCCAGCAGTGGAGGACAGGGGATCGGGGAGCTGTTTTTT,CASSGGQGIGELFF
TRBV5-1,TRBJ2-2,-,TRBD2,TGCGCCAGCAGCCCGAATTGGAGCGGGAGGGCTGTTGGCGGGGAGCTGTTTTTT,CASSPNWSGRAVGGELFF
TRBV7-3,TRBJ2-1,-,-,TGTGCCAGCAGCCCTGGGACATCTGACAATGAGCAGTTCTTC,CASSPGTSDNEQFF
TRBV28,TRBJ2-7,once,TRBD1,TGTGCCAGCAGTTCCCCGGTAATGAAGGGACAGGGATTCTACGAGCAGTACTTC,CASSSPVMKGQGFYEQYF
TRBV5-1,TRBJ2-2,once,TRBD2,TGCGCCAGCAGCTTGGAGACTAGCGGGAACACCGGGGAGCTGTTTTTT,CASSLETSGNTGELFF
TRBV7-8,TRBJ2-7,-,TRBD1,TGTGCCAGCAGCTTACCATCGACCGGACAGGGACCCTACGAGCAGTACTTC,CASSLPSTGQGPYEQYF
TRBV27,TRBJ1-2,-,TRBD1,TGTGCCAGCAGTTTTCACGGAACAGGGGGGGCTAATGGCTACACCTTC,CASSFHGTGGANGYTF
TRBV6-1,TRBJ2-2,-,-,TGTGCCAGCAGTGAAGAGGGGGGGGCCTCCGGGGAGCTGTTTTTT,CASSEEGGASGELFF
TRBV7-6,TRBJ1-3,-,TRBD1,TGTGCCAGCAGCACAGTTAGGGGGCCTCGAAACACCATATATTTT,CASSTVRGPRNTIYF
TRBV9,TRBJ2-1,-,TRBD2,TGTGCCAGCAGCGTTCTAGCGGGGGGACTCTACAATGAGCAGTTCTTC,CASSVLAGGLYNEQFF
TRBV4-1,TRBJ2-7,few,-,TGCGCCAGCAGCCTAAACGGGGTTCCCTACGAGCAGTACTTC,CASSLNGVPYEQYF
TRBV10-3,TRBJ1-1,-,TRBD1,TGTGCCATCAGAACGGGACAGGGGGCAGTGAGCACTGAAGCTTTCTTT,CAIRTGQGAVSTEAFF
TRBV5-6,TRBJ2-4,-,-,TGTGCCAGCAGCTTGCAGAACCTAGCCAAAAACATTCAGTACTTC,CASSLQNLAKNIQYF
TRBV5-1,TRBJ2-1,-,-,TGCGCCAGCAGCTTGGAGGTTGCGACAGGTGCAGCAGACCAGTTCTTC,CASSLEVATGAADQFF
TRBV2,TRBJ2-5,-,TRBD2,TGTGCCAGCAGGCCACCGGGACTAGCGGAAGAGACCCAGTACTTC,CASRPPGLAEETQYF
TRBV27,TRBJ2-2,-,TRBD2,TGTGCCAGCAGTCCACCAACTAGCGGGAAGGCCGGGGAGCTGTTTTTT,CASSPPTSGKAGELFF
TRBV25-1,TRBJ1-2,-,-,TGTGCCAGCAGTGTAAGGGGGGGTGGCTACACCTTC,CASSVRGGGYTF
TRBV14,TRBJ1-1,-,-,TGTGCCAGCAGCCAACAGGGGTGGACTGAAGCTTTCTTT,CASSQQGWTEAFF
TRBV7-9,TRBJ2-5,-,TRBD2,TGTGCCAGCAGCCCCCAGTGGCTAGCGGTCGAAGAGACCCAGTACTTC,CASSPQWLAVEETQYF